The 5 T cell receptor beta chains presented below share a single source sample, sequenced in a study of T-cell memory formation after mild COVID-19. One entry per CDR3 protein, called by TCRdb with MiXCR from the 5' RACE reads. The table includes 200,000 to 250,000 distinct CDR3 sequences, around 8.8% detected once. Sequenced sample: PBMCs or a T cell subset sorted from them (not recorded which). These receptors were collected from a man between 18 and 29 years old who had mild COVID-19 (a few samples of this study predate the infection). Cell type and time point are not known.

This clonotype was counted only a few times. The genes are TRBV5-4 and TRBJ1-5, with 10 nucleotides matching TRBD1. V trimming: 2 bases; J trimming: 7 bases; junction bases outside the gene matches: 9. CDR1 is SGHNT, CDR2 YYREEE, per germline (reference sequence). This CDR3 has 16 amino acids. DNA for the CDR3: TGTGCCAGCAGCTTAGGCGGGGACAGGGGTGACCAGCCCCAGCATTTT. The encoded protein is CASSLGGDRGDQPQHF.

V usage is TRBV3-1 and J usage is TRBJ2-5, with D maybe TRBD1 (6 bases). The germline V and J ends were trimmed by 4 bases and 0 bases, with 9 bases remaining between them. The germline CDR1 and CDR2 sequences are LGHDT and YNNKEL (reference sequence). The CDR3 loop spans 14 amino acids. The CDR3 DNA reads TGTGCCAGCAGCCGACAGGAGTACCAAGAGACCCAGTACTTC. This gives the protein CASSRQEYQETQYF.

The CDR3 protein is CATSRPNQPQHF. For the CDR3, the DNA is TGTGCCACCAGCAGACCCAATCAGCCCCAGCATTTT. The rearrangement links TRBV15 to TRBJ1-5, with D unresolved. The germline gives CDR1 LNHNV, CDR2 YYDKDF (reference sequence). The V end was cut by 2 bases, the J end by 3 bases, with 2 bases between. The CDR3 sequence is 12 residues long.

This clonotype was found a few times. The CDR3 nucleotides read TGTGCCAGCAGCTCACCACAGGGGGCCGGATTTGGTTCACCCCTCCACTTT. This codes for CASSSPQGAGFGSPLHF. The rearrangement uses TRBV7-2 and TRBJ1-6, with 9 bases that match TRBD1. This CDR3 has 17 amino acids. Germline CDR1 and CDR2: SGHTA and FQGNSA. Trimming cost V 4 bases and J 9 bases; bases outside gene matches: 13. Looking up the rest from reference TRBV7-2 and TRBJ1-6 gives the full variable domain: GAGVSQSPSNKVTEKGKDVELRCDPISGHTALYWYRQSLGQGLEFLIYFQGNSAPDKSGLPSDRFSAERTGGSVSTLTIQRTQQEDSAVYLCASSSPQGAGFGSPLHFGNGTRLTVT.

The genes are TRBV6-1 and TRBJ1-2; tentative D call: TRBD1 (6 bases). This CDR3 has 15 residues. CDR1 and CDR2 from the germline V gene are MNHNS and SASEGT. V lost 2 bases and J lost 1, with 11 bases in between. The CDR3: CASSETGSGNYGYTF. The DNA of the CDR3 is TGTGCCAGCAGTGAAACAGGGAGTGGTAACTATGGCTACACCTTC.